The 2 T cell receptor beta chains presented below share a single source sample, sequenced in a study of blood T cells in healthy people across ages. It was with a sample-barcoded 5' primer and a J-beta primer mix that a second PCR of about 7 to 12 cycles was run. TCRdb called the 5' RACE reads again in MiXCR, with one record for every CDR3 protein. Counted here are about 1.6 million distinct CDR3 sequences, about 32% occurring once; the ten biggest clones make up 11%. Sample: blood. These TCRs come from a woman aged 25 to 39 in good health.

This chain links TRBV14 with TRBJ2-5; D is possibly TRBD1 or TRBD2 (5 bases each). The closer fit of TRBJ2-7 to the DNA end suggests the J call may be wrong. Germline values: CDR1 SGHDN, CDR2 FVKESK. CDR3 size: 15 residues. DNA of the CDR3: TGTGCCAGCAGCCGGGGGAAGGGTCTGCACTACGAGCAGTACTTC. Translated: CASSRGKGLHYEQYF.

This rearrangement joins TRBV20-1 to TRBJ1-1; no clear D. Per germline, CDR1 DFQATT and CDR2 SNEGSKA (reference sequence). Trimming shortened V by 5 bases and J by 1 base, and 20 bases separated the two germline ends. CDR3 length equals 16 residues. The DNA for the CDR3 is TGCAGTGCTCCTAATGCCAAAGGGTCACAGAACACTGAAGCTTTCTTT. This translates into CSAPNAKGSQNTEAFF.